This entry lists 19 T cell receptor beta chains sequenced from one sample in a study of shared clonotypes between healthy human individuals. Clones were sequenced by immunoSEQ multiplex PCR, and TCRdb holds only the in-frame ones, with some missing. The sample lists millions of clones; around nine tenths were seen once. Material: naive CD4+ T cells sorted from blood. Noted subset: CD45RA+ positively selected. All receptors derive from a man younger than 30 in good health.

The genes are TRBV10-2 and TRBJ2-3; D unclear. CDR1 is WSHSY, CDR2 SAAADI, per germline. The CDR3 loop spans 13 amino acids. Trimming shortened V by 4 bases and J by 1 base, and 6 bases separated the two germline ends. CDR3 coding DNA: TGCGCCAGCAGTGCAGTGGGCACAGATACGCAGTATTTT. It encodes CASSAVGTDTQYF.

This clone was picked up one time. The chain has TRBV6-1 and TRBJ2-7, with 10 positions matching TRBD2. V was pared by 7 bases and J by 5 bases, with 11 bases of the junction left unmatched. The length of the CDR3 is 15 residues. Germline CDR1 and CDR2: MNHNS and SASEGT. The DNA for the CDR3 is TGTGCCAGCACTGCTGGGCTAGCGGGAGCCAACGAGCAGTACTTC. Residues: CASTAGLAGANEQYF.

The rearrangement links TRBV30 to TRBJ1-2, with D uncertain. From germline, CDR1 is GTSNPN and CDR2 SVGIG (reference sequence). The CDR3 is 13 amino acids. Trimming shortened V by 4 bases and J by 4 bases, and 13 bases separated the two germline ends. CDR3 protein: CAWTWGEGYGYTF. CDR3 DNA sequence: TGTGCCTGGACTTGGGGAGAAGGCTATGGCTACACCTTC.

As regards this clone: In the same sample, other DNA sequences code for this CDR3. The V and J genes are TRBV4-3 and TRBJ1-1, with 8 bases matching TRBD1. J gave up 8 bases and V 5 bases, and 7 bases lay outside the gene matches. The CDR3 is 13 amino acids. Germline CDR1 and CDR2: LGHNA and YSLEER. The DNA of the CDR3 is TGCGCCAGCAGCTCGAGACAGGGGACCGAAGCTTTCTTT. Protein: CASSSRQGTEAFF.

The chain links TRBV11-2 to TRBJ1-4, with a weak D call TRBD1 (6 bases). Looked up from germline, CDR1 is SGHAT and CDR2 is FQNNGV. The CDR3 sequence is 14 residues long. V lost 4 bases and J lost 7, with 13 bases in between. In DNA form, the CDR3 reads TGTGCCAGCAGCTCGCAGGGGTACAGTGAAAAACTGTTTTTT. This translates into CASSSQGYSEKLFF.

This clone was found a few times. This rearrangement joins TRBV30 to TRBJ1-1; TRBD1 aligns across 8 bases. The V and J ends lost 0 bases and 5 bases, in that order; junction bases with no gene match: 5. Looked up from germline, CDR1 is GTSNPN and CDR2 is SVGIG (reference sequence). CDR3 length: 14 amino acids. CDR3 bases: TGTGCCTGGAGTGTTCTGGACAGGGAAACTGAAGCTTTCTTT. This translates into CAWSVLDRETEAFF.

CDR3 in amino acids: CASSPGSGRTQYF. CDR3 bases: TGTGCCAGCAGCCCCGGGAGTGGTCGCACCCAGTACTTC. This chain links TRBV5-6 with TRBJ2-5, with D possibly TRBD2 on 6 matching bases. The CDR3 sequence is 13 residues long. V was pared by 4 bases and J by 8 bases, with 15 bases between. The germline CDR1 and CDR2 sequences are SGHDT and YYEEEE.

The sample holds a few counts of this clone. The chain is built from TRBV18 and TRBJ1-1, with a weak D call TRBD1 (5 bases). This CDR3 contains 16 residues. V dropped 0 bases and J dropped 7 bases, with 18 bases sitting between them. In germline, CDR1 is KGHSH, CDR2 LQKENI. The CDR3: CASSPPTGTSIGEAFF. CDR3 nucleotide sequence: TGTGCCAGCTCACCACCGACCGGGACTTCCATCGGTGAAGCTTTCTTT.

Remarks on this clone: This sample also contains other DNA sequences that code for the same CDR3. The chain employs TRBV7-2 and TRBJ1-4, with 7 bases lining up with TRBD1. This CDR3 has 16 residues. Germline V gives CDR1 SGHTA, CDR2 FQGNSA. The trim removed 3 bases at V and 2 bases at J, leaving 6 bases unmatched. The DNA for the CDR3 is TGTGCCAGCAGCTTGGGAGGGGGCTTGACTAATGAAAAACTGTTTTTT. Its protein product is CASSLGGGLTNEKLFF.

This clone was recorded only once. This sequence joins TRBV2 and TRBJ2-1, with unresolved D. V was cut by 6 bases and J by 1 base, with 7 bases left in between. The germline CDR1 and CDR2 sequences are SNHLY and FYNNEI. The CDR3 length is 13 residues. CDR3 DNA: TGTGCCAGCAGGGCGGCGTCCTACAATGAGCAGTTCTTC. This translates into CASRAASYNEQFF. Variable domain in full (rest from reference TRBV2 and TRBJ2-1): EPEVTQTPSHQVTQMGQEVILRCVPISNHLYFYWYRQILGQKVEFLVSFYNNEISEKSEIFDDQFSVERPDGSNFTLKIRSTKLEDSAMYFCASRAASYNEQFFGPGTRLTVL.

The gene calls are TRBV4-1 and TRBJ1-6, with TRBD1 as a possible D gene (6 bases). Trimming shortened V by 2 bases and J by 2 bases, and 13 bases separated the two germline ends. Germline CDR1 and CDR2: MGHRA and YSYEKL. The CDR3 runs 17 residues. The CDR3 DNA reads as TGCGCCAGCAGCCAACCCCCTGGGGGGCCCTATAATTCACCCCTCCACTTT. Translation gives CASSQPPGGPYNSPLHF.

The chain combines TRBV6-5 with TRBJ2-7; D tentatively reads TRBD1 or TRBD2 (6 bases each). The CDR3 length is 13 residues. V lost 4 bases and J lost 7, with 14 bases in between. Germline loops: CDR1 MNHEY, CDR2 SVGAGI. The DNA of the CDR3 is TGTGCCAGCAGTTCTAGGGGGGACGGGGAGCAGTACTTC. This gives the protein CASSSRGDGEQYF.

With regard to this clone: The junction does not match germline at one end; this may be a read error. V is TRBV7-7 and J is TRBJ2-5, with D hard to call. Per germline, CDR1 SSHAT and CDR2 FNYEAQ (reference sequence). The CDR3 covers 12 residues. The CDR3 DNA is TGTGCTAGCAGCTTGCAGGAAGAGACCCAGTACTTC. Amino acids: CASSLQEETQYF. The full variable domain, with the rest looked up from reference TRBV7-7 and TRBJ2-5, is GAGVSQSPRYKVTKRGQDVTLRCDPISSHATLYWYQQALGQGPEFLTYFNYEAQPDKSGLPSDRFSAERPEGSISTLTIQRTEQRDSAMYRCASSLQEETQYFGPGTRLLVL.

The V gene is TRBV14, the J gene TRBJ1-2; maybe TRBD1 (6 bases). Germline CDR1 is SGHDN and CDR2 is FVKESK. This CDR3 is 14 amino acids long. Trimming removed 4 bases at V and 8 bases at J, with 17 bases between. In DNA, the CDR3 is TGTGCCAGCAGCCTGGGGGCCTTATGGATGGGCTACACCTTC. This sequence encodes CASSLGALWMGYTF.

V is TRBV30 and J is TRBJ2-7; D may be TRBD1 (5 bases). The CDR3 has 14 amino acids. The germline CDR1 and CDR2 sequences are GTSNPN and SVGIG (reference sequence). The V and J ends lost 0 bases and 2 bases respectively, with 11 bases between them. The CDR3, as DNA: TGTGCCTGGAGTGTAGCCAGGGCCGCCTACGAGCAGTACTTC. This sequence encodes CAWSVARAAYEQYF.

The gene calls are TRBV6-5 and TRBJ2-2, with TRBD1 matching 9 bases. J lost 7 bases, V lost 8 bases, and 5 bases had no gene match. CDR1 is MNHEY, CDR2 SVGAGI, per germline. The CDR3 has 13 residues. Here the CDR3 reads CASQQGAGGELFF. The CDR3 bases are TGTGCCAGCCAACAGGGGGCCGGCGGGGAGCTGTTTTTT.

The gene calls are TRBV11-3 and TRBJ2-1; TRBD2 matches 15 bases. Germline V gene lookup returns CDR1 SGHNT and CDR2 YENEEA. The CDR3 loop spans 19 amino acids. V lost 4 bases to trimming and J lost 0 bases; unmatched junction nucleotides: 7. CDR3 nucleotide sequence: TGTGCCAGCAGCTATAGTGGGACTAGCGGGGGGAGCTCCTACAATGAGCAGTTCTTC. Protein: CASSYSGTSGGSSYNEQFF.

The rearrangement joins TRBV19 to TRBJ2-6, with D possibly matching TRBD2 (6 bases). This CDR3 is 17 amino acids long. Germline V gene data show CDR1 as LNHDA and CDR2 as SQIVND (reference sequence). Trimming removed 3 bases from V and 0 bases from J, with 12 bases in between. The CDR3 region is CASSMRGPSSGANVLTF. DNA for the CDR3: TGTGCCAGTAGTATGCGGGGACCGAGCTCTGGGGCCAACGTCCTGACTTTC.

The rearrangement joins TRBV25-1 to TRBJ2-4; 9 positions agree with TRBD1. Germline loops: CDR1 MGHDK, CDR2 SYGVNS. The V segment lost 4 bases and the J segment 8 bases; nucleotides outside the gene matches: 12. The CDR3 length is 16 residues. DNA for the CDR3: TGTGCCAGCAGTGCCCTGACAGGGGGTTCAAGTTACATTCAGTACTTC. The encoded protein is CASSALTGGSSYIQYF.